This is a list of T cell receptor beta chains from one sample in a study of blood T cell repertoires in COVID-19. Sequencing used immunoSEQ multiplex PCR; TCRdb keeps in-frame clones, though not all of them. This sample has about 65,000 clones, with 82% found just once. The specimen was peripheral blood. These receptors came from a human donor in a cohort sampled during active COVID-19. CDR3s include the opening cysteine and the closing phenylalanine or tryptophan. The D gene is left open where the match is weak.

V gene: TRBV2
J gene: TRBJ2-7
D gene: TRBD1
CDR3 protein: CASRWDRGAYEQYF

V gene: TRBV5-1
J gene: TRBJ2-5
D gene: TRBD1
CDR3 protein: CASSSTGGSQETQYF

V gene: TRBV6-1
J gene: TRBJ1-1
D gene: NA
CDR3 protein: CASSEMGLFNTEAFF

V gene: TRBV7-3
J gene: TRBJ2-2
D gene: TRBD2
CDR3 protein: CASSLGLAGTGELFF

V gene: TRBV4-3
J gene: TRBJ1-4
D gene: NA
CDR3 protein: CASSQDFQGQREKLFF

V gene: TRBV29-1
J gene: TRBJ1-2
D gene: NA
CDR3 protein: CSVFQEYGYTF

V gene: TRBV6-6
J gene: TRBJ1-1
D gene: NA
CDR3 protein: CASSSLTGGTEAFF

V gene: TRBV11-3
J gene: TRBJ2-2
D gene: TRBD2
CDR3 protein: CASSAGAGENTGELFF

V gene: TRBV11-3
J gene: TRBJ2-3
D gene: NA
CDR3 protein: CASSSGGGITDTQYF

V gene: TRBV7-8
J gene: TRBJ2-6
D gene: NA
CDR3 protein: CASTAGQKLSGANVLTF

V gene: TRBV4-1
J gene: TRBJ1-4
D gene: NA
CDR3 protein: CASSQAIQGATNEKLFF

V gene: TRBV9
J gene: TRBJ1-1
D gene: TRBD1
CDR3 protein: CASSTGTGVGGYAEAFF

V gene: TRBV28
J gene: TRBJ2-3
D gene: TRBD1
CDR3 protein: CASRVGTGHTDTQYF

V gene: TRBV18
J gene: TRBJ2-7
D gene: TRBD1
CDR3 protein: CASSPGQGEQYF

V gene: TRBV5-1
J gene: TRBJ2-1
D gene: TRBD2
CDR3 protein: CASSSLAGGANGYNEQFF

V gene: TRBV20-1
J gene: TRBJ2-3
D gene: TRBD2
CDR3 protein: CSASLVGLAASTDTQYF

V gene: TRBV9
J gene: TRBJ2-7
D gene: NA
CDR3 protein: CASGSGGAYEQYF

V gene: TRBV5-1
J gene: TRBJ1-2
D gene: TRBD1
CDR3 protein: CASSLATGGGLGYTF

V gene: TRBV5-1
J gene: TRBJ1-2
D gene: NA
CDR3 protein: CASSLVGGYGYTF

V gene: TRBV4-1
J gene: TRBJ2-3
D gene: NA
CDR3 protein: CASSHGLAISTDTQYF

V gene: TRBV7-2
J gene: TRBJ2-7
D gene: TRBD1
CDR3 protein: CASSLGRGRLEQYF

V gene: TRBV7-3
J gene: TRBJ2-1
D gene: TRBD2
CDR3 protein: CASSLLAGGNNEQFF

V gene: TRBV7-2
J gene: TRBJ1-5
D gene: TRBD1
CDR3 protein: CASSSLGQNQPQHF

V gene: TRBV4-1
J gene: TRBJ1-3
D gene: TRBD1
CDR3 protein: CASSQTGTGIYTIYF

V gene: TRBV3-1/TRBV3-2
J gene: TRBJ1-2
D gene: NA
CDR3 protein: CASSVGTPKTAYGYTF

V gene: TRBV4-1
J gene: TRBJ1-4
D gene: TRBD1
CDR3 protein: CASSLAGQGGEKLFF

V gene: TRBV12-3/TRBV12-4
J gene: TRBJ1-1
D gene: NA
CDR3 protein: CASSRTVTEAFF